These 26 T cell receptor beta chains came from one sample sequenced in a study of T cells in Graves' hyperthyroidism and ophthalmopathy. Amplified TCR beta CDR3 regions derived from RNA transcripts. The HTBI primer set served for first-round RT-PCR of the TCR CDR3. MiXCR was run by TCRdb on the multiplex PCR reads, yielding one entry per CDR3 protein. The table has approximately 610,000 distinct CDR3 sequences, over 12% seen once; the top ten hold about 4%. The source material was blood. These receptor sequences come from a middle-aged woman with Graves' ophthalmopathy.

This clonotype was seen many times. The CDR3 loop is CASRKGGVYGYTF. The CDR3 DNA sequence: TGTGCCAGCAGGAAAGGGGGCGTCTATGGCTACACCTTC. The chain uses TRBV12-3 or TRBV12-4 and TRBJ1-2, with TRBD1 identical over 7 bases. The CDR3 extends over 13 amino acids. V shed 6 bases, J shed 4 bases, and the junction held 5 bases outside the gene matches.

This clonotype was observed many times. This may be a read error: a much more frequent sequence differs by one nucleotide. The V and J genes are TRBV28 and TRBJ1-3; D is unresolved. Between the trimmed V and J ends, which lost 2 bases and 2 bases, there was a span of 7 bases. Germline CDR1 is MDHEN and CDR2 is SYDVKM. This CDR3 region has 14 residues. In DNA, the CDR3 is TGTGCCAGCAGTTTAGGGGTCGCTGGAAACACCATATATTTT. This sequence encodes CASSLGVAGNTIYF.

The sample holds a few counts of this clonotype. The rearrangement joins TRBV12-3 or TRBV12-4 to TRBJ2-6; D not certain. Trimming removed 3 bases at V and 4 bases at J, with 7 bases between. The CDR3 has 14 residues. CDR3 bases: TGTGCCAGCAGTTTTTCAACCGGGGCCAACGTCCTGACTTTC. Its protein product is CASSFSTGANVLTF.

The rearrangement joins TRBV6-1 to TRBJ2-1, with TRBD2 matching over 10 bases. Per the germline V gene, CDR1 is MNHNS and CDR2 is SASEGT. The CDR3 sequence is 15 residues long. After removal of 2 bases from V and 6 bases from J, the junction contained 4 bases not matched to a gene. The CDR3, as DNA: TGTGCCAGCAGTGAACTTCTAGCGGGGGCCAATGAGCAGTTCTTC. Protein product: CASSELLAGANEQFF.

The sample holds one count of this clonotype. This clone may be a read error of a much larger clone one base away. V gene TRBV29-1 combines with J gene TRBJ2-5, with 8 positions matching TRBD1. Per germline, CDR1 SQVTM and CDR2 ANQGSEA. The CDR3 contains 13 residues. The CDR3 loop reads CSVRDRSQETQHF. CDR3 bases: TGCAGCGTCAGGGACAGGAGCCAAGAGACCCAGCACTTC.

This clonotype came up many times. The CDR3 coding sequence is TGTGCCAGCAGTTTAGGGTCTGGGGAGGGCAATCAGCCCCAGCATTTT. It is translated as CASSLGSGEGNQPQHF. The chain joins TRBV12-3 or TRBV12-4 to TRBJ1-5; D uncertain. This CDR3 region has 16 residues. The V gene lost 1 base and the J gene lost 2 bases, with 12 bases spanning the gap.

This clonotype appeared a few times. CDR3 amino acids: CASIDLRGAVNIQYF. In DNA form, the CDR3 reads TGTGCCAGCATCGACCTGAGGGGCGCGGTAAACATTCAGTACTTC. V gene TRBV5-5 combines with J gene TRBJ2-4; D tentatively fits TRBD1 or TRBD2 (5 bases each). This CDR3 has 15 residues. V lost 6 bases and J 6 bases, leaving 19 bases between the germline ends. Germline V gives CDR1 SGHKS, CDR2 YYEKEE (reference sequence).

Here the CDR3 reads CASSPRAMPRTIGYTF. DNA of the CDR3: TGTGCCAGCAGCCCGCGGGCCATGCCTAGGACTATTGGCTACACCTTC. The chain uses TRBV11-2 and TRBJ1-2, with D unresolved. V was shortened by 5 bases and J by 7 bases, with 23 bases between the two germline ends. CDR1 is SGHAT, CDR2 FQNNGV, per germline. The CDR3 is 16 residues long.

At least ten counts were recorded for this clonotype. CDR3 nucleotide sequence: TGTGCCAGTAGTCCCCCTCCCGGACAGGGGGCCCCACAACTTCAAGAGACCCAGTACTTC. This codes for CASSPPPGQGAPQLQETQYF. The chain has TRBV19 and TRBJ2-5, with TRBD1 matching over 11 bases. The V and J ends lost 5 bases and 2 bases, in that order; junction bases with no gene match: 19. Germline V CDR1 and CDR2: LNHDA, SQIVND (reference sequence). The CDR3 is 20 amino acids.

This clonotype was counted a few times. The gene calls are TRBV11-2 and TRBJ2-7; 9 bases match TRBD2. Germline CDR1 SGHAT, CDR2 FQNNGV. This CDR3 contains 14 residues. The V gene end was trimmed by 4 bases and the J gene end by 5 bases; junction bases not matched to a gene: 6. The CDR3 is CASSSTPSGNEQYF. In nucleotides, the CDR3 is TGTGCCAGCAGCTCAACCCCTAGCGGGAACGAGCAGTACTTC.

The chain couples TRBV12-3 or TRBV12-4 to TRBJ2-5; TRBD2 matches at 8 bases. The CDR3 has 17 amino acids. Trimming at V came to 3 bases and at J to 3 bases, leaving 12 bases not matched to a gene. Here the CDR3 DNA reads TGTGCCAGCAGTTTTCAACGTGGACTAGCAGGTGAAGAGACCCAGTACTTC. Translation: CASSFQRGLAGEETQYF.

This clonotype was counted a few times. This chain links TRBV28 with TRBJ2-2; the D gene is possibly TRBD2 (6 bases). V was shortened by 3 bases and J by 5 bases, with 22 bases between the two germline ends. Germline V gene sequence: CDR1 MDHEN, CDR2 SYDVKM. This CDR3 spans 18 amino acids. DNA of the CDR3: TGTGCCAGCAGTTTCGGCGTAGAGCGGGTCTGGGATACCGGGGAGCTGTTTTTT. Translating gives CASSFGVERVWDTGELFF.

Only a few counts were recorded for this clonotype. The gene calls are TRBV6-1 and TRBJ1-2; 8 bases align to TRBD1. The V segment lost 7 bases and the J segment 5 bases; nucleotides outside the gene matches: 9. Germline assignment: CDR1 MNHNS and CDR2 SASEGT. The CDR3 is 14 amino acids. The CDR3 loop reads CASTMTGVGYGYTF. CDR3 bases: TGTGCCAGCACCATGACAGGGGTGGGGTATGGCTACACCTTC.

The table lists this clonotype with a few counts. The rearrangement joins TRBV11-3 to TRBJ2-5, with 7 bases that match TRBD1. J was trimmed by 1 base and V by 5 bases; bases with no gene match: 7. The CDR3 consists of 15 residues. CDR1 and CDR2 (germline): SGHNT, YENEEA. CDR3 sequence reads: CASSRMGQFQETQYF. DNA of the CDR3: TGTGCCAGCAGCCGAATGGGACAGTTCCAAGAGACCCAGTACTTC.

This clonotype has a count of ten or more. This chain uses TRBV12-3 or TRBV12-4 with TRBJ1-2, with D perhaps TRBD1 (5 bases). Trimming removed 5 bases from V and 2 bases from J, with 12 bases in between. This CDR3 region has 14 residues. CDR3 amino acids: CASSHADRNYGYTF. CDR3 nucleotide sequence: TGTGCCAGCAGTCACGCAGACAGAAACTATGGCTACACCTTC.

This clonotype was seen ten or more times. The rearrangement joins TRBV4-3 to TRBJ2-7; D could derive from TRBD1 or TRBD2 (5 bases each). Germline CDR1 reads LGHNA; CDR2 reads YSLEER. The CDR3 covers 15 residues. V dropped 0 bases and J dropped 3 bases, with 12 bases sitting between them. The CDR3 is CASSQETGTNYEQYF. The CDR3 nucleotides are TGCGCCAGCAGCCAAGAAACTGGGACCAACTACGAGCAGTACTTC.

The V gene is TRBV10-3, the J gene TRBJ2-7; the D gene is possibly TRBD2 (6 bases). With 4 bases removed from V and 0 bases from J, the gap between germline ends came to 7 bases. This CDR3 has 13 amino acids. CDR1 is ENHRY, CDR2 SYGVKD, per germline. The CDR3 DNA reads as TGTGCCATCAGTGGACTAGGCTCCTACGAGCAGTACTTC. This codes for CAISGLGSYEQYF.

This clonotype has a count of ten or more. The chain is built from TRBV28 and TRBJ2-5; D assignment may be TRBD1 or TRBD2 (5 bases each). V shed 2 bases and J shed 7 bases, with 17 bases lying between them. CDR3 length: 15 residues. The germline V gene encodes CDR1 MDHEN and CDR2 SYDVKM. CDR3 nucleotide sequence: TGTGCCAGCAGTTTAACCCGCAACCAGGGAGCGACCCAGTACTTC. It encodes CASSLTRNQGATQYF.

This clonotype was seen many times. This rearrangement joins TRBV6-5 to TRBJ2-2; weak D call: TRBD2 (6 bases). Trimming removed 7 bases from V and 6 bases from J, with 15 bases in between. Per germline, CDR1 MNHEY and CDR2 SVGAGI. The CDR3 runs 14 residues. DNA of the CDR3: TGTGCCAGCACCCGGGACTCCGAAGCCGGGGAGCTGTTTTTT. Its translation: CASTRDSEAGELFF.

This clonotype was counted a single time. This sequence joins TRBV12-3 or TRBV12-4 and TRBJ1-5; D is unresolved. CDR3 length equals 13 residues. V gave up 3 bases and J gave up 8 bases, with 11 bases separating them. This chain's CDR3 is CASSFSLWEPQHF. CDR3 bases: TGTGCCAGCAGTTTTAGCCTTTGGGAGCCCCAGCATTTT.

This clonotype appeared a few times. The rearrangement links TRBV11-1 to TRBJ1-5; possible D gene TRBD1, 5 bases. CDR1 SGHAT and CDR2 FQDESV come from the germline V gene (reference sequence). The CDR3 runs 17 residues. The germline V and J ends were trimmed by 6 bases and 2 bases, with 20 bases remaining between them. CDR3 sequence: CASSRRFRGSGNQPQHF. The CDR3 DNA sequence: TGTGCCAGCAGTCGAAGGTTCCGGGGGTCTGGCAATCAGCCCCAGCATTTT.

This chain joins TRBV12-3 or TRBV12-4 and TRBJ2-5; a possible D gene is TRBD1 (6 bases). V shed 4 bases and J shed 4 bases, with 19 bases lying between them. The CDR3 has 16 amino acids. The CDR3 loop is CASSSRATQGRETQYF. In nucleotides, the CDR3 is TGTGCCAGCAGTTCCCGGGCGACCCAGGGGAGAGAGACCCAGTACTTC.

V is TRBV12-3 or TRBV12-4 and J is TRBJ2-7; D gene unclear. Trimming left V 5 bases short and J 1 base short, with 18 bases between. The CDR3 sequence is 16 residues long. The CDR3 nucleotides are TGTGCCAGCAGTCTGTACAGAAGCGCCCAGTCCTACGAGCAGTACTTC. Protein sequence: CASSLYRSAQSYEQYF.

This clonotype has a count of ten or more. The chain couples TRBV15 to TRBJ1-5; D unresolved. Trimming shortened V by 0 bases and J by 9 bases, and 9 bases separated the two germline ends. Germline V CDR1 and CDR2: LNHNV, YYDKDF (reference sequence). This CDR3 has 13 residues. The CDR3 DNA reads as TGTGCCACCAGCAGAGACAGGCGGTCGCCCCAGCATTTT. This translates into CATSRDRRSPQHF.

This clonotype was seen ten or more times. The rearrangement joins TRBV28 to TRBJ2-5, with 9 bases aligning to TRBD2. The junction had 9 bases not matched to a gene; V was cut back by 5 bases and J by 5 bases. Germline loops: CDR1 MDHEN, CDR2 SYDVKM. The CDR3 contains 15 residues. The CDR3 bases are TGTGCCAGCAGTCCCCCTAGCGGGGTGGGGGAGACCCAGTACTTC. Its protein is CASSPPSGVGETQYF.

V and J are TRBV28 and TRBJ2-2; TRBD1 might be the D (6 bases). This CDR3 spans 15 amino acids. V was shortened by 6 bases and J by 4 bases, with 15 bases between the two germline ends. Germline V CDR1 and CDR2: MDHEN, SYDVKM. DNA of the CDR3: TGTGCCAGCAGGCCCGGACAGACCTCCACCGGGGAGCTGTTTTTT. Its protein product is CASRPGQTSTGELFF.